This TCR beta chain was found in a study of blood T cell repertoires in COVID-19. Sequencing was performed with immunoSEQ multiplex PCR; in TCRdb, only in-frame clones are kept and a portion is missing. Here the sample spans fewer than 300,000 clones, approximately 83% being singletons. The V end was cut by 0 bases, the J end by 6 bases, with 8 bases between. The CDR3 length is 13 residues. Germline CDR1 and CDR2: SEHNR and FQNEAQ (reference sequence). Sequencing was carried out using peripheral blood. The J gene is TRBJ1-2, the V gene TRBV7-9; D is ambiguous. The sequence came from a human donor in a cohort sampled during active COVID-19. CDR3 coding DNA: TGTGCCAGCAGCTTAGCGTCCGGGAATGGCTACACCTTC. Its translation is CASSLASGNGYTF.